This is a list of T cell receptor beta chains from one sample in a study of T cells in Graves' hyperthyroidism and ophthalmopathy. A single record per CDR3 protein comes from TCRdb applying MiXCR to the multiplex PCR reads. The sample has hundreds of thousands of distinct CDR3 sequences; under 15% are singletons. The sequenced sample consisted of blood. These receptors were obtained from a man between 18 and 35 years old with Graves' ophthalmopathy. Each CDR3 is given with its conserved first and last residue. D genes are given only for firm matches. Not every row has a clone size; where given, it reads once, few, many or a size class.

TGTGCCAGCAGCTTGTTCTGGGAGACCCAGTACTTC,CASSLFWETQYF,NA,TRBV5-6,NA,TRBJ2-5
TGTGCCACCAGTGGCATGACTAGCGGGGGGGTGAGCTCCTACAATGAGCAGTTCTTC,CATSGMTSGGVSSYNEQFF,TRBD2,TRBV24-1,many,TRBJ2-1
TGTGCCAGCAGTTTTAGTGGGGGAGAATCCTACGAGCAGTACTTC,CASSFSGGESYEQYF,NA,TRBV27,few,TRBJ2-7
TGTGCCAGCAGCCAAGTCGTGGCGGGAGGGGAGGAGACCCAGTACTTC,CASSQVVAGGEETQYF,TRBD2,TRBV4-2,NA,TRBJ2-5
TGTGCCACCAGCAGAGGACTAGCGGGCGAGCAGTACTTC,CATSRGLAGEQYF,TRBD2,TRBV15,few,TRBJ2-7
TGTGCCAGCAGACTAGACAACACCGGGGAGCTGTTTTTT,CASRLDNTGELFF,NA,TRBV2,many,TRBJ2-2
TGCAGTGCTAGACCGCTAGGCGGGGGTGGGAGGAATGAGCAGTTCTTC,CSARPLGGGGRNEQFF,TRBD2,TRBV20-1,many,TRBJ2-1
TGTGCCAGCTCCCGAAGGCGGACTTACGACGAGCAGTACTTC,CASSRRRTYDEQYF,NA,TRBV7-8,NA,TRBJ2-7
TGTGCCAGTAGTATCGGGCAGGGGCTCAATCAGCCCCAGCATTTT,CASSIGQGLNQPQHF,NA,TRBV19,NA,TRBJ1-5
TGCAGTGCTACACCCTTGCTCGACTGGCGGGGGGGTACTAGCACAGATACGCAGTATTTT,CSATPLLDWRGGTSTDTQYF,TRBD2,TRBV20-1,many,TRBJ2-3
TGTGCCAGCAGCGTAGCCCGGAGCCTGAACACAGATACGCAGTATTTT,CASSVARSLNTDTQYF,NA,TRBV9,NA,TRBJ2-3
TGCGCCAGCAGCTTATCAGGGGGTGCCGGTACTGAAGCTTTCTTT,CASSLSGGAGTEAFF,TRBD1,TRBV5-1,many,TRBJ1-1
TGTGCCAGCAGTGAAGCGCCGGTGAGAGGAAACACCATATATTTT,CASSEAPVRGNTIYF,NA,TRBV2,many,TRBJ1-3
TGTGCCAGCTCGGACAGGTCATTCTATGGCTACACCTTC,CASSDRSFYGYTF,TRBD1,TRBV2,many,TRBJ1-2
TGTGCCAGCAGTCCTTGGACTAGCGGGAGGGCCACAGATACGCAGTATTTT,CASSPWTSGRATDTQYF,TRBD2,TRBV25-1,NA,TRBJ2-3
TGTGCCAGCAGCCAAGGCGGGGGTCAGGGGGACATTCAGTACTTC,CASSQGGGQGDIQYF,NA,TRBV4-2,few,TRBJ2-4
TGTGCCAGTAGGGACCAGACAGGCTTTAATGAAAAACTGTTTTTT,CASRDQTGFNEKLFF,NA,TRBV19,NA,TRBJ1-4
TGTGCCATCAGTGAGTCGCGCCAACTCAGTCTTAATACGCAGTATTTT,CAISESRQLSLNTQYF,NA,TRBV10-3,NA,TRBJ2-3
TGTGCCAGCAGTTACGGACTAGCGGGAGGGTTCGCCTACGAGCAGTACTTC,CASSYGLAGGFAYEQYF,TRBD2,TRBV6-6,many,TRBJ2-7
TGTGCCAGCAGCCAAGAGCGCGGGGTGAGACGGACCCAGTACTTC,CASSQERGVRRTQYF,NA,TRBV3-1,many,TRBJ2-5
TGCGCCAGCAGATCAACTGTTCGAAGCTCCTACGAGCAGTACTTC,CASRSTVRSSYEQYF,NA,TRBV10-2,NA,TRBJ2-7
TGCAGCGCCATAGTATCCCTCATGAACACTGAAGCTTTCTTT,CSAIVSLMNTEAFF,NA,TRBV29-1,many,TRBJ1-1
TGTGCCAGCAGATATCGACCTATTAACTATGGCTACACCTTC,CASRYRPINYGYTF,NA,TRBV6-2/TRBV6-3,many,TRBJ1-2
TGCAGTGCGCCCGACAGGGGGGACCAAGAGACCCAGTACTTC,CSAPDRGDQETQYF,TRBD1,TRBV20-1,NA,TRBJ2-5
TGCAGTGCGAGTCGCGACAGCCACAATCAGCCCCAGCATTTT,CSASRDSHNQPQHF,NA,TRBV20-1,NA,TRBJ1-5
TGTGCCATCAGTGAGTTCTCGAGACAGGGTAATGGCTACACCTTC,CAISEFSRQGNGYTF,TRBD1,TRBV10-3,few,TRBJ1-2
TGTGCCAGCAGCTTAGGACCGTTCGGGAGGTACTACGAGCAGTACTTC,CASSLGPFGRYYEQYF,TRBD2,TRBV7-6,many,TRBJ2-7
TGCAGCGTTGAAGATATGGGACAGAGGAAAGGCTACACCTTC,CSVEDMGQRKGYTF,TRBD1,TRBV29-1,many,TRBJ1-2
TGTGCCAGCAGGAGGGGAGGTGAGACCCAGTACTTC,CASRRGGETQYF,NA,TRBV27,many,TRBJ2-5
TGCAGTGCTAGAGATTGGGCTAGCGGGTCGGCGGAGACCCAGTACTTC,CSARDWASGSAETQYF,TRBD2,TRBV20-1,NA,TRBJ2-5
TGTGCCAGCAGTTTATTTGCTAGCGCCCCGGGGACCGGGGAGCTGTTTTTT,CASSLFASAPGTGELFF,NA,TRBV27,many,TRBJ2-2
TGTGCCAGCAGTTACTCCCGACAGACCTATGGCTACACCTTC,CASSYSRQTYGYTF,NA,TRBV6-6,NA,TRBJ1-2
TGCGCCAGCAGTGTGGGACAGGTTCGTGAAGCTTTCTTT,CASSVGQVREAFF,TRBD1,TRBV10-1,few,TRBJ1-1
TGTGCCAGCAGCTCCGCCTCAGGGGACCTTGATTCACCCCTCCACTTT,CASSSASGDLDSPLHF,NA,TRBV12-3/TRBV12-4,many,TRBJ1-6
TGTGCCAGCAGCTTAGCCACGGAACAAGAGACCCAGTACTTC,CASSLATEQETQYF,NA,TRBV7-6,few,TRBJ2-5
TGTGCCCGGGGGGCTTTCCAAGAGACCCAGTACTTC,CARGAFQETQYF,NA,TRBV11-3,many,TRBJ2-5
TGTGCCAGCAGCCAAGGTCAGGGGGCCTCTGAAGCTTTCTTT,CASSQGQGASEAFF,TRBD1,TRBV3-1,many,TRBJ1-1
TGTGCCAGCAGCTTAGACCCTCTCGGACTAGCGGGACTTGACAATGAGCAGTTCTTC,CASSLDPLGLAGLDNEQFF,TRBD2,TRBV7-2,many,TRBJ2-1
TGTGCCCAGGGTACCAGCTCCTACGAGCAGTACTTC,CAQGTSSYEQYF,NA,TRBV30,many,TRBJ2-7
TGTGTCAGCAGTTGGGGGCCCGATAACACCGGGGAGCTGTTTTTT,CVSSWGPDNTGELFF,NA,TRBV6-2/TRBV6-3,few,TRBJ2-2
TGTGCCAGCAGCCAAGATCTACTTCCCGGCGGCTACACCTTC,CASSQDLLPGGYTF,NA,TRBV3-1,many,TRBJ1-2
TGCGCCAGCAGCCCAAAGGTTCGGGACGAGCAGTTCTTC,CASSPKVRDEQFF,NA,TRBV5-1,many,TRBJ2-1
TGTGCCAGCAGCCGGACACCAACTAATGAAAAACTGTTTTTT,CASSRTPTNEKLFF,NA,TRBV12-3/TRBV12-4,NA,TRBJ1-4
TGTGCCAGCAGTTACTTTTCCGGGACAGGCAATCAGCCCCAGCATTTT,CASSYFSGTGNQPQHF,TRBD1,TRBV6-6,many,TRBJ1-5
TGTGCCAGCAGGAACACTGAAGCTTTCTTT,CASRNTEAFF,NA,TRBV12-3/TRBV12-4,many,TRBJ1-1
TGTGCCAGCAGCTTACTAGACAGGGGTTTCGAATACGAGCAGTACTTC,CASSLLDRGFEYEQYF,TRBD1,TRBV7-2,many,TRBJ2-7
TGTGCCAGCAGCTTGGGAGGACCGGGATCCGGCTACACCTTC,CASSLGGPGSGYTF,NA,TRBV5-8,NA,TRBJ1-2
TGTGCCAGCAGCTTATCGGCGGTGAACACTGAAGCTTTCTTT,CASSLSAVNTEAFF,NA,TRBV7-3,many,TRBJ1-1
TGCAGTGCTAGAGGCCGGGCAGGGACTAATGAAAAACTGTTTTTT,CSARGRAGTNEKLFF,NA,TRBV20-1,many,TRBJ1-4
TGTGCCAGCAGCTTAAGATTAGCGGGGGGTGATGAGCAGTTCTTC,CASSLRLAGGDEQFF,TRBD2,TRBV11-3,few,TRBJ2-1
TGTGCCAGCAGCTTATCTCAATGGGTAACAGATACGCAGTATTTT,CASSLSQWVTDTQYF,NA,TRBV7-9,many,TRBJ2-3
TGCAGTTCGACTAGCGACCTCAAGGGTGAGCGGTTCTTC,CSSTSDLKGERFF,TRBD2,TRBV29-1,NA,TRBJ2-1
TGTGCCAGCTCACCGGGACTAGCGGGTCGCGAGACCCAGTACTTC,CASSPGLAGRETQYF,TRBD2,TRBV18,many,TRBJ2-5